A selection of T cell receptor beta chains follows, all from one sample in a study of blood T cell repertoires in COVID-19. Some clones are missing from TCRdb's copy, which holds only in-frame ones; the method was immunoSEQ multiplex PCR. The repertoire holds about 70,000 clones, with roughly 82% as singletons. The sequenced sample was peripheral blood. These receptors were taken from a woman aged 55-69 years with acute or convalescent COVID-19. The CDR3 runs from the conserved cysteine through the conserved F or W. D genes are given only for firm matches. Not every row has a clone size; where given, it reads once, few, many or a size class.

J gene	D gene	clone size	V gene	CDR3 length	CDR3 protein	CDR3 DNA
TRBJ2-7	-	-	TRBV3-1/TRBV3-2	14	CASSQRNRGFEQYF	TGTGCCAGCAGCCAACGGAATAGGGGGTTCGAGCAGTACTTC
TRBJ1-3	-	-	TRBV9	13	CASSLSRGNTIYF	TGTGCCAGCTCTTTGTCTCGAGGCAACACCATATATTTT
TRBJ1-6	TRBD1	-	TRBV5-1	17	CASSLGQGSPYNSPLHF	TGCGCCAGCAGCTTGGGACAGGGGTCCCCCTATAATTCACCCCTCCACTTT
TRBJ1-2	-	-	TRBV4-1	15	CASSQEEGIRGGYTF	TGCGCCAGCAGCCAAGAGGAAGGGATCCGGGGTGGCTACACCTTC
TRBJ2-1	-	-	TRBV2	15	CASSVLAISDNEQFF	TGTGCCAGCAGTGTTTTAGCTATATCTGACAATGAGCAGTTCTTC
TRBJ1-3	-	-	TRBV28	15	CASRAKRAAGNTIYF	TGTGCCAGCAGAGCTAAACGAGCCGCTGGAAACACCATATATTTT
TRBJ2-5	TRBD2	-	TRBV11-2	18	CASSLRPPGLAGMETQYF	TGTGCCAGCAGCTTAAGGCCCCCGGGACTAGCGGGAATGGAGACCCAGTACTTC
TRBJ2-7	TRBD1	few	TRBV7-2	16	CASSLVGTGRLLEQYF	TGTGCCAGCAGCTTAGTTGGGACAGGGAGGCTCCTCGAGCAGTACTTC
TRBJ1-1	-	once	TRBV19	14	CASSPKGGRTEAFF	TGTGCCAGTAGCCCTAAGGGAGGACGGACTGAAGCTTTCTTT
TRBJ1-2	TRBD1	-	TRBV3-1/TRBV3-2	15	CASSQPQGYNYGYTF	TGTGCCAGCAGCCAACCACAGGGGTATAACTATGGCTACACCTTC
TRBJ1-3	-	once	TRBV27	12	CASSLSGNTIYF	TGTGCCAGCAGTTTATCCGGGAACACCATATATTTT
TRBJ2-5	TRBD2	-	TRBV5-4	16	CASSSRTSGTQETQYF	TGTGCCAGCAGCTCCAGGACTAGCGGGACTCAAGAGACCCAGTACTTC
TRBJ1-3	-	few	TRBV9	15	CASSPGLLLGNTIYF	TGTGCCAGCAGTCCAGGGCTCCTCCTTGGAAACACCATATATTTT
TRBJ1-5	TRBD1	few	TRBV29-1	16	CSVSTGQGTGNQPQHF	TGCAGCGTCTCCACTGGACAGGGGACAGGGAATCAGCCCCAGCATTTT
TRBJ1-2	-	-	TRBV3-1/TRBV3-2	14	CASSRGQVVYGYTF	TGTGCCAGCAGCCGGGGACAAGTGGTGTATGGCTACACCTTC
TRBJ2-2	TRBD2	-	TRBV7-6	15	CASRPPGGNTGELFF	TGTGCCAGCAGGCCACCGGGGGGGAACACCGGGGAGCTGTTTTTT
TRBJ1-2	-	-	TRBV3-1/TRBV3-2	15	CASSQGVRGWGGYTF	TGTGCCAGCAGCCAAGGTGTACGGGGGTGGGGTGGCTACACCTTC
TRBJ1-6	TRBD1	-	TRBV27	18	CASRLLRDSQQDNSPLHF	TGTGCCAGCAGACTACTCCGGGACAGTCAGCAGGATAATTCACCCCTCCACTTT
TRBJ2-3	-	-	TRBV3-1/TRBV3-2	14	CASSLGGRADTQYF	TGTGCCAGCAGCCTCGGGGGGCGGGCAGATACGCAGTATTTT
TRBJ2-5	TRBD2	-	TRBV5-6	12	CASTTGGETQYF	TGTGCCAGCACCACGGGGGGAGAGACCCAGTACTTC
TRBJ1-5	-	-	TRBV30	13	CAWTNRAGQPQHF	TGTGCCTGGACGAACAGGGCCGGTCAGCCCCAGCATTTT
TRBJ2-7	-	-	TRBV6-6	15	CASSYAQGRPREQYF	TGTGCCAGCAGTTACGCGCAGGGTCGCCCTAGGGAGCAGTACTTC
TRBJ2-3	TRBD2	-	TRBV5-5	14	CASTLAGVTDTQYF	TGTGCCAGTACCCTAGCGGGAGTTACAGATACGCAGTATTTT
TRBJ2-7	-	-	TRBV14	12	CASRARSPEQYF	TGTGCCAGCAGGGCAAGAAGTCCCGAGCAGTACTTC
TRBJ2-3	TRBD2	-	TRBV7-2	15	CASSSQSGGGSTQYF	TGTGCCAGCAGCTCTCAGAGTGGGGGGGGAAGTACGCAGTATTTT
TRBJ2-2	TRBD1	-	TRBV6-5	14	CASGGQGRTGELFF	TGTGCCAGTGGGGGACAGGGGAGAACCGGGGAGCTGTTTTTT
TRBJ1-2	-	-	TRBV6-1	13	CASREGVDYGYTF	TGTGCCAGCAGGGAGGGAGTGGACTATGGCTACACCTTC
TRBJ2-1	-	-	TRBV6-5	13	CASSSGIRDEQFF	TGTGCCAGCAGTTCCGGGATCCGCGATGAGCAGTTCTTC
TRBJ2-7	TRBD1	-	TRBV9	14	CASSVGDRGYEQYF	TGTGCCAGCAGCGTGGGAGACAGGGGTTACGAGCAGTACTTC
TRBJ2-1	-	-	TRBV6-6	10	CASREGGQFF	TGTGCCAGCAGAGAGGGAGGGCAGTTCTTC
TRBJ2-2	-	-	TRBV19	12	CASAGFTGELFF	TGTGCCAGTGCGGGCTTCACCGGGGAGCTGTTTTTT
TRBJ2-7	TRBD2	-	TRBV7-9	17	CASSFRRKRGSNYEQYF	TGTGCCAGCAGCTTTCGCCGAAAGCGGGGGTCAAACTACGAGCAGTACTTC
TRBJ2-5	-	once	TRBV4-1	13	CASSPSPGEFQYF	TGCGCCAGCAGCCCATCGCCGGGGGAGTTCCAGTACTTC
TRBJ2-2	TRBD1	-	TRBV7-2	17	CASSPRWGTGVPGELFF	TGTGCCAGCAGCCCGAGGTGGGGGACAGGGGTGCCCGGGGAGCTGTTTTTT
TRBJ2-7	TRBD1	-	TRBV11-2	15	CASSTGQGGSYEQYF	TGTGCCAGCAGCACAGGACAGGGGGGCTCCTACGAGCAGTACTTC
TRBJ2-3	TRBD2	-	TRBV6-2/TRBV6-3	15	CASSYQAGSTDTQYF	TGTGCCAGCAGTTACCAAGCGGGGAGCACAGATACGCAGTATTTT